This is a list of T cell receptor beta chains from one sample in a study of blood T cell repertoires in COVID-19. TCRdb keeps only in-frame clones here, not all; method: immunoSEQ multiplex PCR. The sample contains roughly 380,000 clones, over 75% of which appear only once. The source material was PBMCs or T cells enriched from blood (not recorded which). The receptors stem from a man aged 30 to 45 who had recovered from COVID-19. Both conserved end residues are part of each CDR3. Fields, in order: CDR3 protein, CDR3 DNA, clone size, V gene, D gene, J gene. A D gene is named only where the DNA matches it firmly. Only some rows state a clone size, as once, few, many or a class for expanded clones.

CDR3aa: CASSLLGQGAGSPLHF
CDR3nt: TGTGCCAGCAGCCTGCTGGGGCAGGGGGCAGGGTCACCCCTCCACTTT
abundance: few
v_gene: TRBV7-8
d_gene: TRBD1
j_gene: TRBJ1-6

CDR3aa: CASRGVDNSPLHF
CDR3nt: TGTGCCAGCCGGGGTGTTGACAATTCACCCCTCCACTTT
abundance: NA
v_gene: TRBV12-3/TRBV12-4
d_gene: NA
j_gene: TRBJ1-6

CDR3aa: CATSRLLAGVGELFF
CDR3nt: TGTGCCACCAGCAGGTTACTAGCGGGGGTTGGGGAGCTGTTTTTT
abundance: once
v_gene: TRBV15
d_gene: TRBD2
j_gene: TRBJ2-2

CDR3aa: CASNPRTGEGTEAFF
CDR3nt: TGTGCCAGCAACCCGAGGACAGGGGAGGGGACTGAAGCTTTCTTT
abundance: NA
v_gene: TRBV7-9
d_gene: TRBD1
j_gene: TRBJ1-1

CDR3aa: CASSQDPDSTEAFF
CDR3nt: TGCGCCAGCAGCCAAGACCCGGACAGCACTGAAGCTTTCTTT
abundance: NA
v_gene: TRBV4-1
d_gene: NA
j_gene: TRBJ1-1

CDR3aa: CASTSGGAADTQYF
CDR3nt: TGTGCCAGCACTAGCGGGGGGGCAGCAGATACGCAGTATTTT
abundance: NA
v_gene: TRBV6-5
d_gene: TRBD2
j_gene: TRBJ2-3

CDR3aa: CASSLVPGTGNYGYTF
CDR3nt: TGTGCCAGCAGCTTGGTCCCCGGGACAGGGAATTATGGCTACACCTTC
abundance: NA
v_gene: TRBV5-6
d_gene: TRBD1
j_gene: TRBJ1-2

CDR3aa: CASSPSGGNQPQHF
CDR3nt: TGTGCCAGCTCGCCTTCAGGGGGCAACCAGCCCCAGCATTTT
abundance: NA
v_gene: TRBV18
d_gene: TRBD1
j_gene: TRBJ1-5

CDR3aa: CASSLAQYTEAFF
CDR3nt: TGTGCCAGCAGCCTCGCCCAGTACACTGAAGCTTTCTTT
abundance: NA
v_gene: TRBV12-3/TRBV12-4
d_gene: NA
j_gene: TRBJ1-1

CDR3aa: CASSQDPWRNTEAFF
CDR3nt: TGCGCCAGCAGCCAAGATCCCTGGAGGAACACTGAAGCTTTCTTT
abundance: NA
v_gene: TRBV4-1
d_gene: NA
j_gene: TRBJ1-1

CDR3aa: CASSVVGQGVDEQFF
CDR3nt: TGTGCCAGCAGCGTAGTAGGACAGGGCGTCGATGAGCAGTTCTTC
abundance: NA
v_gene: TRBV9
d_gene: TRBD1
j_gene: TRBJ2-1

CDR3aa: CASSENPSGGTLLFF
CDR3nt: TGCGCCAGCAGCGAAAACCCTAGCGGGGGGACGCTTCTGTTCTTC
abundance: NA
v_gene: TRBV5-1
d_gene: TRBD2
j_gene: TRBJ2-1

CDR3aa: CASSPTQGNNSPLHF
CDR3nt: TGTGCCAGCTCACCGACGCAGGGTAACAATTCACCCCTCCACTTT
abundance: once
v_gene: TRBV18
d_gene: NA
j_gene: TRBJ1-6

CDR3aa: CASSQDLGRGSGNTIYF
CDR3nt: TGCGCCAGCAGCCAAGATCTCGGCAGGGGTAGTGGAAACACCATATATTTT
abundance: once
v_gene: TRBV4-3
d_gene: NA
j_gene: TRBJ1-3

CDR3aa: CASSPRTSGGLGETQYF
CDR3nt: TGTGCCAGCAGCCCTCGGACTAGCGGGGGGTTGGGAGAGACCCAGTACTTC
abundance: once
v_gene: TRBV5-5
d_gene: TRBD2
j_gene: TRBJ2-5

CDR3aa: CASTRSLGDTEAFF
CDR3nt: TGTGCCAGCACCCGGAGCCTAGGGGACACTGAAGCTTTCTTT
abundance: NA
v_gene: TRBV25-1
d_gene: NA
j_gene: TRBJ1-1

CDR3aa: CASLTSPQGAYGYTF
CDR3nt: TGTGCCAGCTTAACTTCACCTCAGGGGGCCTATGGCTACACCTTC
abundance: NA
v_gene: TRBV18
d_gene: TRBD1
j_gene: TRBJ1-2

CDR3aa: CASSSPPRGYTF
CDR3nt: TGTGCCAGTAGTTCGCCACCGAGAGGCTACACCTTC
abundance: NA
v_gene: TRBV19
d_gene: NA
j_gene: TRBJ1-2

CDR3aa: CSAITGNTIYF
CDR3nt: TGCAGTGCTATAACTGGAAACACCATATATTTT
abundance: NA
v_gene: TRBV20-1
d_gene: NA
j_gene: TRBJ1-3

CDR3aa: CASSLGSQGYYGYTF
CDR3nt: TGTGCCAGCAGCTTAGGGAGCCAGGGTTACTATGGCTACACCTTC
abundance: NA
v_gene: TRBV7-6
d_gene: NA
j_gene: TRBJ1-2

CDR3aa: CASRTDRGNEKLFF
CDR3nt: TGTGCCAGCCGCACGGACAGGGGGAATGAAAAACTGTTTTTT
abundance: NA
v_gene: TRBV5-4
d_gene: TRBD1
j_gene: TRBJ1-4

CDR3aa: CASSIVDRWKTEAFF
CDR3nt: TGCGCCAGCAGCATCGTGGACAGGTGGAAGACTGAAGCTTTCTTT
abundance: NA
v_gene: TRBV5-1
d_gene: TRBD1
j_gene: TRBJ1-1

CDR3aa: CASSPHISYEQYF
CDR3nt: TGTGCCAGCAGCCCTCACATTTCCTACGAGCAGTACTTC
abundance: NA
v_gene: TRBV11-2
d_gene: NA
j_gene: TRBJ2-7

CDR3aa: CATPQVGGQAAGSEAFF
CDR3nt: TGTGCCACACCTCAAGTCGGCGGCCAAGCCGCGGGCTCTGAAGCTTTCTTT
abundance: NA
v_gene: TRBV7-9
d_gene: NA
j_gene: TRBJ1-1

CDR3aa: CASSSLRGQGMNTEAFF
CDR3nt: TGTGCCAGCAGTTCCCTTAGGGGCCAGGGAATGAACACTGAAGCTTTCTTT
abundance: NA
v_gene: TRBV28
d_gene: NA
j_gene: TRBJ1-1

CDR3aa: CAISLRTGSSHEQYF
CDR3nt: TGTGCCATCAGCCTAAGGACAGGGTCGTCCCACGAGCAGTACTTC
abundance: NA
v_gene: TRBV10-3
d_gene: TRBD1
j_gene: TRBJ2-7

CDR3aa: CASSEWTGSEDTQYF
CDR3nt: TGTGCCAGCAGTGAATGGACAGGGAGTGAGGATACGCAGTATTTT
abundance: NA
v_gene: TRBV2
d_gene: TRBD1
j_gene: TRBJ2-3

CDR3aa: CASKPTGTLYGYTF
CDR3nt: TGTGCCAGCAAGCCTACCGGGACACTCTATGGCTACACCTTC
abundance: NA
v_gene: TRBV6-5
d_gene: NA
j_gene: TRBJ1-2

CDR3aa: CASSLIPVAGAKHNEQFF
CDR3nt: TGTGCCAGCAGTTTAATCCCTGTAGCGGGGGCAAAACACAATGAGCAGTTCTTC
abundance: NA
v_gene: TRBV27
d_gene: TRBD2
j_gene: TRBJ2-1

CDR3aa: CASTPVGLDRGLNQPQHF
CDR3nt: TGTGCCAGCACCCCGGTTGGTTTGGACAGGGGCCTAAATCAGCCCCAGCATTTT
abundance: few
v_gene: TRBV28
d_gene: TRBD1
j_gene: TRBJ1-5

CDR3aa: CASSHLGTAGAEAFF
CDR3nt: TGTGCCAGCAGCCACCTTGGGACGGCGGGGGCTGAAGCTTTCTTT
abundance: NA
v_gene: TRBV6-2/TRBV6-3
d_gene: NA
j_gene: TRBJ1-1

CDR3aa: CASSLIPGGYTF
CDR3nt: TGTGCCAGCAGCTTAATACCGGGTGGCTACACCTTC
abundance: NA
v_gene: TRBV7-9
d_gene: NA
j_gene: TRBJ1-2

CDR3aa: CASSLSGGEIRNSPLHF
CDR3nt: TGTGCCAGTAGTCTGTCGGGAGGGGAAATTCGCAATTCACCCCTCCACTTT
abundance: NA
v_gene: TRBV19
d_gene: NA
j_gene: TRBJ1-6

CDR3aa: CASRADRGQYNEQFF
CDR3nt: TGTGCCAGCAGGGCGGACAGGGGGCAGTACAATGAGCAGTTCTTC
abundance: NA
v_gene: TRBV2
d_gene: TRBD1
j_gene: TRBJ2-1

CDR3aa: CASSQGSWESYGYTF
CDR3nt: TGCGCCAGCAGCCAAGGATCTTGGGAGAGTTATGGCTACACCTTC
abundance: NA
v_gene: TRBV4-1
d_gene: NA
j_gene: TRBJ1-2

CDR3aa: CASAGTGAAEAFF
CDR3nt: TGTGCCAGCGCGGGGACAGGGGCCGCTGAAGCTTTCTTT
abundance: NA
v_gene: TRBV12-3/TRBV12-4
d_gene: TRBD1
j_gene: TRBJ1-1

CDR3aa: CASSYGQGTNYNEQFF
CDR3nt: TGTGCCAGCAGTTACGGACAGGGGACCAATTACAATGAGCAGTTCTTC
abundance: NA
v_gene: TRBV6-5
d_gene: TRBD1
j_gene: TRBJ2-1

CDR3aa: CASSPGTLSNYGYTF
CDR3nt: TGCGCCAGCAGCCCTGGGACACTATCTAACTATGGCTACACCTTC
abundance: NA
v_gene: TRBV5-1
d_gene: NA
j_gene: TRBJ1-2

CDR3aa: CSVTGVQETQYF
CDR3nt: TGCAGCGTGACAGGGGTACAAGAGACCCAGTACTTC
abundance: NA
v_gene: TRBV29-1
d_gene: TRBD1
j_gene: TRBJ2-5

CDR3aa: CASSILAGAGNEQFF
CDR3nt: TGTGCCAGTAGTATACTAGCGGGGGCCGGGAATGAGCAGTTCTTC
abundance: NA
v_gene: TRBV19
d_gene: TRBD2
j_gene: TRBJ2-1

CDR3aa: CASSEDRGVDEKLFF
CDR3nt: TGTGCCAGCAGTGAGGACAGAGGGGTGGATGAAAAACTGTTTTTT
abundance: NA
v_gene: TRBV27
d_gene: NA
j_gene: TRBJ1-4

CDR3aa: CASSEGGGNNEQFF
CDR3nt: TGTGCCAGCAGTGAGGGCGGGGGTAACAATGAGCAGTTCTTC
abundance: NA
v_gene: TRBV2
d_gene: TRBD2
j_gene: TRBJ2-1

CDR3aa: CASSIDHPRTEAFF
CDR3nt: TGTGCCAGCAGCATTGACCATCCGAGGACTGAAGCTTTCTTT
abundance: NA
v_gene: TRBV5-8
d_gene: NA
j_gene: TRBJ1-1

CDR3aa: CASSVGQGPRANTGELFF
CDR3nt: TGTGCCAGCAGCGTTGGACAGGGGCCAAGGGCGAACACCGGGGAGCTGTTTTTT
abundance: NA
v_gene: TRBV9
d_gene: TRBD1
j_gene: TRBJ2-2

CDR3aa: CATSSDRGEKLFF
CDR3nt: TGTGCCACCAGCAGTGACAGGGGGGAAAAACTGTTTTTT
abundance: NA
v_gene: TRBV15
d_gene: TRBD1
j_gene: TRBJ1-4

CDR3aa: CASSKRAVWNSGYTF
CDR3nt: TGTGCCAGCAGTAAGCGGGCCGTCTGGAATAGTGGCTACACCTTC
abundance: NA
v_gene: TRBV6-2/TRBV6-3
d_gene: NA
j_gene: TRBJ1-2

CDR3aa: CASSQSLTEAFF
CDR3nt: TGTGCCAGCAGCCAATCCCTCACTGAAGCTTTCTTT
abundance: NA
v_gene: TRBV16
d_gene: NA
j_gene: TRBJ1-1

CDR3aa: CASSDLLGGLVYEQYF
CDR3nt: TGTGCCAGCAGTGACCTTCTAGGGGGACTAGTCTACGAGCAGTACTTC
abundance: NA
v_gene: TRBV2
d_gene: TRBD2
j_gene: TRBJ2-7

CDR3aa: CASGPPTGMGTEAFF
CDR3nt: TGTGCTAGTGGACCCCCTACAGGGATGGGAACTGAAGCTTTCTTT
abundance: NA
v_gene: TRBV12-5
d_gene: NA
j_gene: TRBJ1-1

CDR3aa: CASRTANTEAFF
CDR3nt: TGTGCCAGCAGAACAGCAAACACTGAAGCTTTCTTT
abundance: NA
v_gene: TRBV25-1
d_gene: NA
j_gene: TRBJ1-1

CDR3aa: CASSLGSPPGVDTDTQYF
CDR3nt: TGTGCCAGCAGCTTAGGGTCCCCCCCCGGGGTGGACACAGATACGCAGTATTTT
abundance: NA
v_gene: TRBV7-8
d_gene: NA
j_gene: TRBJ2-3

CDR3aa: CASSFGGGTEAFF
CDR3nt: TGTGCCAGCAGCTTTGGGGGAGGGACTGAAGCTTTCTTT
abundance: few
v_gene: TRBV5-6
d_gene: NA
j_gene: TRBJ1-1

CDR3aa: CAWRGRSGYTF
CDR3nt: TGTGCCTGGCGGGGGAGGAGTGGCTACACCTTC
abundance: NA
v_gene: TRBV30
d_gene: NA
j_gene: TRBJ1-2